What follows are 2 T cell receptor beta chains derived from one specimen sequenced in a study of blood T cell repertoires in COVID-19. Generated by immunoSEQ multiplex PCR, the TCRdb table keeps only in-frame clones and is missing some. The sample yields 150,000 to 200,000 clones, approximately 80% seen once. Sequences were obtained from PBMCs or T cells enriched from blood (not recorded which). All receptors come from a man between 50 and 59 years old who had recovered from COVID-19.

V is TRBV5-4 and J is TRBJ1-6, with a tentative D call TRBD1 (5 bases). The CDR3 runs 15 residues. The germline V and J ends were trimmed by 4 bases and 10 bases, with 18 bases remaining between them. The germline CDR1 and CDR2 sequences are SGHNT and YYREEE (reference sequence). CDR3 in amino acids: CASSAQGKAVSPLHF. For the CDR3, the DNA is TGTGCCAGCAGCGCGCAGGGAAAGGCGGTATCACCCCTCCACTTT. The full variable domain, its missing parts supplied by reference TRBV5-4 and TRBJ1-6, is ETGVTQSPTHLIKTRGQQVTLRCSSQSGHNTVSWYQQALGQGPQFIFQYYREEENGRGNFPPRFSGLQFPNYSSELNVNALELDDSALYLCASSAQGKAVSPLHFGNGTRLTVT.

The chain carries TRBV7-3 and TRBJ2-1; 7 bases agree with TRBD2. The germline gives CDR1 SGHTA, CDR2 FQGTGA. The CDR3 has 16 amino acids. The ends lost 1 base at V and 3 bases at J; junction bases unmatched: 6. Written as DNA, the CDR3 is TGTGCCAGCAGCTTAATAGGGCGGGAGCGCTACAATGAGCAGTTCTTC. It encodes CASSLIGRERYNEQFF.